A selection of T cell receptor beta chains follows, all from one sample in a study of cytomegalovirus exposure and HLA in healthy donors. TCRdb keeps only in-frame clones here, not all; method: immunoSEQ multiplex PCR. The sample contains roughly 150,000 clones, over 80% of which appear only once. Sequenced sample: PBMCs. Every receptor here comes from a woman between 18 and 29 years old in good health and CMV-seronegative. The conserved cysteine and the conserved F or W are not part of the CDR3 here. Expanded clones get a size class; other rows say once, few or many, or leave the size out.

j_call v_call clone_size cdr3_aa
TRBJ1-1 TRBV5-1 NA ASTPAAGRWAF
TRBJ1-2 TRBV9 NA ASTLTPGQGHGYT
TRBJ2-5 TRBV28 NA ASSREVAGGREAQY
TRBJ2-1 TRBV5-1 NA ASSLEFAGGRDEQF
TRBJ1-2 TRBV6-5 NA ASRDRAGYT
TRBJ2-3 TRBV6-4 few ASSERAGGQDTQY
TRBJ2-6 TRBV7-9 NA SSSSQEGDRLSGANVLT
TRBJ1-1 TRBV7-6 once ASSPARTGLGTEAF
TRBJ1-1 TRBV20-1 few SARGSTEAF
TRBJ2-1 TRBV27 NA ASSSILPFDNEQF
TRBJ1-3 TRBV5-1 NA ASSFDRGNPAIY
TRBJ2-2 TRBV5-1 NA ASSPGLSTGELF
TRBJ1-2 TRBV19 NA ASSNRQRSYT
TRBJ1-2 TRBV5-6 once ASSRTGTNYGYT
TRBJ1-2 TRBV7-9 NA ASSLVGGQELLYGYT
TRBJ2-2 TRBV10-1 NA ASSEEGDVWNTGELF
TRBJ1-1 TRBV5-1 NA ASSLRGRDTEAF
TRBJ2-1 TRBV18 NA ASSLSYEQF
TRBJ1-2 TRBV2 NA ASSLSGGYGYT
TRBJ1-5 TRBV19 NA ASSAWGDHSNQPQH
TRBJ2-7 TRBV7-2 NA ASSLAGQGAMEQY
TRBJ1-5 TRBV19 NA ASSMGQGRNQPQH
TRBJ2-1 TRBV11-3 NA ASSRLAGGHYEQF
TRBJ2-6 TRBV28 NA ATASGGSGANVLT
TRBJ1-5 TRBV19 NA ATRTANSNQPQH
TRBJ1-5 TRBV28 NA ASIRDRNQPQH
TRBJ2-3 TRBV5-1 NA ASSPPDRVVADTQY
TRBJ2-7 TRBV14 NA ASSLNRGDEQY
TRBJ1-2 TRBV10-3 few AISGTANYGYT
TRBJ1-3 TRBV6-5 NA ASSYAGQGNTIY
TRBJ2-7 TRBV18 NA ASSPDRAPYEQY
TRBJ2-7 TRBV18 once ASSLPGAGEQY
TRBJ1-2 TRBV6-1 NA ASKQGEPYGYT
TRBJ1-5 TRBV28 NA ASSSVYETGFLGQPQH
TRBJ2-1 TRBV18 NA ASSPLEVGGNGEQF
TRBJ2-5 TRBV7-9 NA ASSLALGQKETQY
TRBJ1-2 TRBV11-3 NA ASSLGRGTGLGYT
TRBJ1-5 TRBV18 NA ASSPQAGGSNQPQH
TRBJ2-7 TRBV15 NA ATSRDSKAGGYEQY
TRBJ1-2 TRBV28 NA ASSLLGGLHYGYT
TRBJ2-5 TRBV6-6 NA ASSYLTGVDRETQY
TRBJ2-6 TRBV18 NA ASSPVGQGRSGANDLT
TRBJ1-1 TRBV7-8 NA ASSFGTGVNTEAF
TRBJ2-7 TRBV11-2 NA ASSLDPTVYEQY